These 6 T cell receptor beta chains were all obtained from the same sample, sequenced in a study of blood T cell repertoires in COVID-19. Clones were read by immunoSEQ multiplex PCR, and TCRdb kept only the in-frame ones, dropping some. The top ten clones hold 1.8% of a sample with roughly 120,000 clones, around nine tenths of them seen once. Sequenced input: peripheral blood. These receptors were taken from a human donor with active COVID-19. The donor label of this sample is uncertain.

V usage is TRBV19 and J usage is TRBJ2-7, with D possibly matching TRBD1 (6 bases). This CDR3 contains 15 residues. CDR1 and CDR2 (germline): LNHDA, SQIVND (reference sequence). Trimming removed 5 bases at V and 3 bases at J, with 17 bases between. CDR3 amino acids: CASSAQGPLFYEQYF. In nucleotides, the CDR3 is TGTGCCAGTAGTGCCCAGGGGCCCTTATTCTACGAGCAGTACTTC. Complete variable domain (other parts from reference TRBV19 and TRBJ2-7): DGGITQSPKYLFRKEGQNVTLSCEQNLNHDAMYWYRQDPGQGLRLIYYSQIVNDFQKGDIAEGYSVSREKKESFPLTVTSAQKNPTAFYLCASSAQGPLFYEQYFGPGTRLTVT.

The CDR3 DNA reads as TGTGCCAGCAGCCCGGACCGGGACAGTAACTATGGCTACACCTTC. Its translation is CASSPDRDSNYGYTF. This chain joins TRBV6-5 and TRBJ1-2; 7 bases agree with TRBD1. The CDR3 runs 15 residues. The J segment lost 1 base and the V segment lost 6 bases, leaving 8 bases of the junction unmatched. Germline values: CDR1 MNHEY, CDR2 SVGAGI.

The gene calls are TRBV5-1 and TRBJ2-2; TRBD1 agrees at 8 bases. V lost 5 bases to trimming and J lost 4 bases; unmatched junction nucleotides: 4. There are 14 residues in the CDR3. Per germline, CDR1 SGHRS and CDR2 YFSETQ. The CDR3 DNA sequence: TGCGCCAGCAGGGACAGGGTTAGCACCGGGGAGCTGTTTTTT. It specifies CASRDRVSTGELFF.

This clone was seen just once. The chain recombines TRBV4-1 with TRBJ2-5; TRBD1 matches 9 bases. V dropped 0 bases and J dropped 5; count of bases not matched to a gene: 16. The CDR3 loop spans 19 amino acids. Germline V gene sequence: CDR1 MGHRA, CDR2 YSYEKL. The CDR3: CASSQEAPMLGTGRETQYF. The CDR3 DNA reads TGCGCCAGCAGCCAAGAGGCCCCAATGCTCGGGACAGGGAGGGAGACCCAGTACTTC.

This clone has a single count. The V gene is TRBV2, the J gene TRBJ2-7; 7 positions agree with TRBD1. Losses at the gene ends were 5 bases for V and 3 bases for J; bases not matched to a gene: 1. The germline V gene has CDR1 SNHLY and CDR2 FYNNEI. This CDR3 has 12 amino acids. The CDR3 protein is CASSRDSYEQYF. The CDR3 region has the DNA TGTGCCAGCAGTCGGGACAGCTACGAGCAGTACTTC.

The chain has TRBV14 and TRBJ2-7, with TRBD1 as a possible D gene (6 bases). From germline, CDR1 is SGHDN and CDR2 FVKESK. This CDR3 has 19 amino acids. V was shortened by 2 bases and J by 1 base, with 24 bases between the two germline ends. The chain's CDR3 is CASSQSFQGPHTGSYEQYF. CDR3 DNA: TGTGCCAGCAGCCAAAGCTTTCAGGGGCCTCACACGGGATCCTACGAGCAGTACTTC.